The TCR beta chain under discussion was sequenced for a study of T cells in Graves' hyperthyroidism and ophthalmopathy. A remark on this clonotype: Its specificity is not known.

Exclusion of a patient resulted from uncontrolled infection, other autoimmune disease, pregnancy or lactation. The diagnoses drew upon clinical symptoms, serum thyroxine and TRAb, thyroid ultrasound and orbital computed tomography. Amplified TCR beta CDR3 regions derived from RNA transcripts. Researchers ran a first-round RT-PCR on the TCR CDR3 using the HTBI primer set. TCRdb re-called the multiplex PCR reads through MiXCR, storing one row per CDR3 protein. The sample holds approximately 380,000 distinct CDR3 sequences, 11% to 15% seen once. Study outcomes and limitations: Expanded thyroid clonotypes (above 0.001) were mostly also found in blood. In simple terms, a model built on 13 V-J features told ophthalmopathy apart from stable hyperthyroidism.

Sequencing was carried out using blood. The TCR comes from a man in his forties or fifties with Graves' ophthalmopathy.

The CDR3 DNA reads TGTGCCAGCAGCCCCACTGGGGCGGGCAGACAAGAGACCCAGTACTTC. This translates into CASSPTGAGRQETQYF. The genes are TRBV6-1 and TRBJ2-5; D tentatively fits TRBD1 or TRBD2 (5 bases each). V was trimmed by 6 bases and J by 2 bases, leaving 19 bases between them. The length of the CDR3 is 16 residues. The germline V gene encodes CDR1 MNHNS and CDR2 SASEGT.